This T cell receptor beta chain was identified during a study of cytomegalovirus exposure and HLA in healthy donors (TCRdb year 2017). For the study in its entirety: An earlier analysis of 550 to 700 of the donors reported approximately 300 Gb of sequence data and 117 million unique TCR beta sequences from 150 million to 200 million T cells. About 280 gigabases of sequencing data and approximately 93 million unique TCR sequences were included in an early release covering around 600 HLA-typed donors. Of the roughly 410 genotyped donors, 81% were placed in the genetic ancestry cluster associated with self-reported Caucasian donors. The aim of the study was to test whether cataloging public T cell receptors could identify signatures of past pathogen exposure. The study profiled the T cell repertoires of under 700 subjects by immunosequencing and related them to cytomegalovirus serostatus. Besides the first cohort of roughly 660 subjects, a separate validation cohort made up of roughly 120 different subjects was used. To predict cytomegalovirus infection status, the study combined high-throughput TCR immunosequencing, statistical association of individual TCRs with disease status, and machine learning. To study patterns of TCR occurrence, a later analysis re-analyzed previously published TCR beta repertoires from 600 to 750 donors and added high-resolution HLA genotyping. The later analysis used no new phenotypic data to find candidate immune exposures, relying instead on TCR beta sequences and their occurrence across donors. An earlier analysis of more than 450 of the donors used high-throughput TCR beta sequencing to judge whether each TCR beta V gene segment behaved as functional or pseudogenic. Donor age, sex, ethnicity and CMV serostatus were compiled alongside the repertoire data. In a later genetic analysis, genome-wide SNP genotypes for about 60% of the 666 donors were used, and that subset was treated as a discovery cohort. All discovery cohort repertoires had been generated on a single sequencing platform. HLA typing covered class I and class II loci at four-digit resolution. The number of donors typed differed by locus, with 629-630 for A, B, C, DRB1 and DQB1, roughly 550 for DQA1, about 610 for DPA1, and approximately 470 for DPB1. Roughly 5 DR-DQ haplotypes were treated as single units for association and clustering because of strong linkage in the cohort. Across approximately 400 genotyped donors of the cohort, an average of roughly 230,000 unique TCR beta nucleotide sequences per donor were sequenced, and approximately 19% of those sequences were non-productive. The research as a whole found: The study listed 164 TCR beta chains as associated with cytomegalovirus. Correlated functional status among segregating V segments might be attributable to linkage disequilibrium, but an unknown experimental factor could not be ruled out. The cohort was sequenced for TCR beta chains only, and without alpha or paired-chain data the features that could be detected were limited. An earlier analysis of approximately 540 of the donors showed that most TCR beta V segments appeared in productive rearrangements either about 87% or about 30% of the time, which broadly matched IMGT annotations. Because HLA typing was missing for some donors at each locus, association tests included only the typed subset. A few of the identified cytomegalovirus-associated TCR beta chains were confirmed in vitro to be specific for cytomegalovirus antigens. A cluster of highly shared sequence variants was judged likely to represent a technical artifact of the sequencing pipeline. A further reported finding was that TCR beta sequences accurately predicted the HLA-A and HLA-B alleles for most subjects in the first cohort. A later analysis found that HLA-associated TCR beta chains were more clonally expanded and had lower generation probabilities than equally common non-associated chains. The earlier analysis of 587 of the donors excluded 15 to 20 rarely observed V segments, including chromosome 9 orphons, because counts were too low. According to a later analysis, TCR association rates differed among HLA loci, with DRB1 alleles showing the most associated TCRs and HLA-C alleles showing the fewest. A later analysis associated about 16,000 TCR beta sequences with specific HLA alleles at a false discovery rate of 0.05. In a later genetic analysis, a missense DCLRE1C variant was associated with V-gene and J-gene trimming of TCR beta chains, and the association was replicated in an independent cohort. Across donors, most TCR sequences were observed very rarely, whereas some public TCRs were present in many individuals. It was suggested by the authors that the approach could potentially be generalized to other disease states and immunological phenotypes. Several of the top co-occurrence clusters appeared to be linked to parvovirus B19, influenza, CMV and Epstein-Barr virus, according to a later analysis. Sequencing depth was assumed to be roughly uniform across donors in the presence/absence analyses, though that assumption may not hold. Some IMGT-functional V segments, including TRBV6-2 and TRBV6-3, could not be distinguished by the 87-base-pair reads and were therefore excluded. In a later genetic analysis, fewer N-insertions in productive TCRs were reported among donors in an Asian-associated ancestry cluster than the roughly 700-donor mean. The classifier was reported to diagnose cytomegalovirus status with high specificity and sensitivity in both the original cohort and the validation cohort. CMV serostatus was the only immune exposure information available for the cohort. Most CMV-associated TCR beta chains appeared to be HLA-restricted in a later analysis, and the HLA associations seemed to be driven largely by CMV exposure. When HLA alleles, especially DR and DQ, strongly co-occurred, attributing TCR associations to individual alleles was difficult.

V is clipped by 1 base and J by 10 bases, and the sequence between their germline boundaries is 10 bases long. The CDR3 runs 12 residues from the cysteine to the phenylalanine. The DNA shown is the 36-base CDR3, in frame from base 1. CDR1 SGHAT and CDR2 FQNNGV are derived from the germline V gene. The cohort was made up of 650 to 700 healthy bone marrow donors. At the time of sampling, every cohort member was nominally healthy, though immune exposures that went unrecorded were likely present. The donor tested CMV seronegative, placing the donor among the 350 or so seronegative members of the cohort. Every donor gave a peripheral blood sample, and the peripheral blood mononuclear cells from that sample were used for TCR beta sequencing. The Qiagen DNeasy Blood Extraction Kit was used to extract genomic DNA from the blood cell samples. Of note for this clone: Its antigen is still unknown. No quality values exist for individual bases; no much larger clone is one base distant.

Library creation used the immunoSEQ multiplex PCR assay. The multiplex PCR relied on a mix of 60 forward primers for TCR Vbeta segments and 13 reverse primers for TCR Jbeta segments. A multiplex PCR assay on genomic DNA amplified the CDR3 region of rearranged TCR beta genes. The amplified TCR beta libraries were sequenced on the Illumina HiSeq System as 87-base-pair reads. As for the authors' bioinformatics: A later analysis tallied 75 million to 95 million unique TCR beta chains across the 666 repertoires, and around 12 million of those chains were shared by two or more donors. Raw reads were error-corrected and collapsed into unique sequences by a nearest-neighbor algorithm in which closely related sequences were merged to remove PCR and sequencing errors. V, D and J gene segments were assigned by aligning CDR3 sequences to IMGT reference sequences. For a sequence to be retained, a match of at least six nucleotides to both a V gene segment and a J gene segment was required. Rearrangements were classified as productive when the CDR3 lacked stop codons and remained in frame with V and J, and all other rearrangements were classified as non-productive. CDR3 was defined by IMGT convention, running from the second conserved V-encoded cysteine to the conserved J-encoded phenylalanine. Sequences without an unambiguous match to a single V gene segment were excluded from the earlier analysis of approximately 560 of the donors. An earlier analysis of several hundred of the donors classified V segments as functional when productive rearrangements were above 56.7% and as segregating when the standard deviation between donors was above 5%. A statistical classification framework was developed to diagnose cytomegalovirus status using the catalog of TCR beta chain sequences. V and J gene assignment, in a later analysis, came from comparing TCR nucleotide sequences with IMGT/GENE-DB human TR gene sequences. A later analysis assigned CDR3 sequences and most-parsimonious VDJ recombination scenarios with the TCRdist pipeline. In a later analysis, every TCR beta chain was defined by the combination of its CDR3 amino acid sequence and its V-gene family, and reads without a unique V-gene family were dropped. A later analysis removed several hundred highly shared, low-generation-probability nucleotide sequences to deal with suspected cross-contamination and a sequencing artifact. In a later analysis, a clonal expansion index for each public chain was calculated from normalized within-repertoire ranks of inferred template counts. A later analysis computed generation probabilities with a VDJ recombination model fitted to out-of-frame rearrangements, and checked the results against IGoR. In a later analysis, hypergeometric tests were used to score TCR-TCR, TCR-HLA and TCR-CMV co-occurrence, with a repertoire-size bias correction applied to TCR pairs. In a later analysis, false discovery rates were estimated by permuting HLA or CMV assignments 20 times. A later analysis grouped co-occurring TCRs with DBSCAN, adding TCRdist sequence similarity when clustering within HLA-allele-positive subsets. Repertoires with fewer than 30,000 or more than 120,000 public chains, plus five repertoires with anomalous nucleotide sharing, were excluded from co-occurrence clustering. TCRdb re-hosts the immuneACCESS table, in-frame sequences only. Its copies lack some clones; in the studies checked, an unresolved V gene accounts for under half of them, and the cause for the rest is not known. Clonal size and the V and J genes are those of that table, whereas D and trimming came from the DNA. The sample table contains approximately 90,000 clones; only one count was recorded for roughly 80% of them. About 1.4% of the sample is in the top ten clones.

Here the chain combines TRBV11-2 and TRBJ1-1, with a weak D call of TRBD1 (5 bases match). The receptor comes from a male donor in good health and CMV-seronegative. The sequenced sample was PBMCs. The base sequence is TGTGCCAGCAGCTTAGTGGCAGGGCGAGCTTTCTTT. Its protein product is CASSLVAGRAFF.